The text below deals with one T cell receptor (beta chain). Either two negative PCRs, clearance, or symptom resolution qualified Cohort 3 donors as recovered. The record originates from a study of blood T cell repertoires in COVID-19. Original methodology: Amplification with reference gene primers provided the estimates of nucleated cell counts. Measured with immunoSEQ multiplex PCR; TCRdb has only the in-frame clones, and not every one. For V, J and clone size, that table is used; D and trimming come from the DNA. The data contain fewer than 450,000 clones, more than 70% of them singletons. CDR1 is SGHAT, CDR2 FQNNGV, per germline. V dropped 4 bases and J dropped 4 bases, with 10 bases sitting between them. The CDR3 spans 13 residues.

This TCR was recovered from a woman aged 18 to 35 who had recovered from COVID-19. Input material: PBMCs or T cells enriched from blood (not recorded which). The chain has TRBV11-2 and TRBJ1-2; D ambiguous. The CDR3 coding sequence is TGTGCCAGCAGCTCGCGCTCCTCCTATGGCTACACCTTC. As protein: CASSSRSSYGYTF.